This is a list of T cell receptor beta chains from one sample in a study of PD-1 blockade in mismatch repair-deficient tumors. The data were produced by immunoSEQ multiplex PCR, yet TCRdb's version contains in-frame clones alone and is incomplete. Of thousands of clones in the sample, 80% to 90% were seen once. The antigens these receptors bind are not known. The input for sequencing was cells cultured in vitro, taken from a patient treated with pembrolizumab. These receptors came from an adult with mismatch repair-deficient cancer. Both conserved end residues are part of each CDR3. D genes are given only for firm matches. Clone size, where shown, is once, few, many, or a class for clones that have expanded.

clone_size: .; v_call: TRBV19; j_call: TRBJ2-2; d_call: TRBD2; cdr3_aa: CASSRGLAVNTGELFF; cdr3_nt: TGTGCCAGTAGTAGGGGACTAGCGGTAAACACCGGGGAGCTGTTTTTT
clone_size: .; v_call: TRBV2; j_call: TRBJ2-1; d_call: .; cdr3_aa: CASQADPRYNEQFF; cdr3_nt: TGTGCCTCCCAGGCGGACCCGCGCTACAATGAGCAGTTCTTC
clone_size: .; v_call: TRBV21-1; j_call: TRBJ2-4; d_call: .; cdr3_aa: CAIQKGAPKNIQYF; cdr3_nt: TGTGCTATCCAAAAGGGGGCTCCCAAAAACATTCAGTACTTC
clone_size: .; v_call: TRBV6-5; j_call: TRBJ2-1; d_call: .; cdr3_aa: CASRPPVPGVHEQFF; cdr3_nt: TGTGCCAGCAGACCACCTGTCCCAGGGGTCCATGAGCAGTTCTTC
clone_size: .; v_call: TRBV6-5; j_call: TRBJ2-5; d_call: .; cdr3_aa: CASSPGQAQETQYF; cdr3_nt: TGTGCCAGCAGTCCAGGACAAGCCCAAGAGACCCAGTACTTC
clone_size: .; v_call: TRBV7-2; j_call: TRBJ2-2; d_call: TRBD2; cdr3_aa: CASRRTSGQNTGELFF; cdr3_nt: TGTGCCAGCAGGCGGACTAGCGGGCAGAACACCGGGGAGCTGTTTTTT
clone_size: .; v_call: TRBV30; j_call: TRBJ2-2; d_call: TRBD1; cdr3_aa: CAWKGTGDTGELFF; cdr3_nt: TGTGCCTGGAAAGGGACAGGGGACACCGGGGAGCTGTTTTTT
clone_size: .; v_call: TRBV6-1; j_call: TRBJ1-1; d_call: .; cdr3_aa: CASSASARDTEAFF; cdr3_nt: TGTGCCAGCAGTGCCAGCGCAAGGGACACTGAAGCTTTCTTT
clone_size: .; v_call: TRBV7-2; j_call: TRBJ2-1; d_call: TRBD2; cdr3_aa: CASSDTRTSGNYNEQFF; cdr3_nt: TGTGCCAGCAGCGATACACGGACTAGCGGGAACTACAATGAGCAGTTCTTC
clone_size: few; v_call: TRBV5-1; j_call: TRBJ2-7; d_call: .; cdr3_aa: CASSQQSTSYHEQYF; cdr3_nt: TGCGCCAGCAGCCAGCAGAGTACTAGCTACCACGAGCAGTACTTC
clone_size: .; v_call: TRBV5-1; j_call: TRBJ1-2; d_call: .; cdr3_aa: CASSELEGAKGYTF; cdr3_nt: TGCGCCAGCAGCGAATTGGAAGGAGCGAAGGGCTACACCTTC
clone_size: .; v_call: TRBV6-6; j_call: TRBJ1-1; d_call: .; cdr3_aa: CASSGGSEAFF; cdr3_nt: TGTGCCAGCTCAGGTGGGTCTGAAGCTTTCTTT
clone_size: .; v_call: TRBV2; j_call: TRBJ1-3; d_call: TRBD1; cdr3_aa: CASSYGQGRPGNTIYF; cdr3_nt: TGTGCCAGCAGTTATGGACAGGGAAGACCTGGAAACACCATATATTTT
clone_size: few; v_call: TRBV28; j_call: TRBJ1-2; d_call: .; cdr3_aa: CASSLTGRDGYTF; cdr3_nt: TGTGCCAGCAGTTTAACAGGAAGGGACGGCTACACCTTC
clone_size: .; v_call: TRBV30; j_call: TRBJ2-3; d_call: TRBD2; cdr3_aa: CACGTSGRMPILDTQYF; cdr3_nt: TGTGCCTGCGGGACTAGCGGGAGAATGCCCATTCTGGATACGCAGTATTTT
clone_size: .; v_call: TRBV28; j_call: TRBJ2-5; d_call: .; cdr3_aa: CASSLWEEQETQYF; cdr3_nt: TGTGCCAGCAGTTTGTGGGAGGAGCAAGAGACCCAGTACTTC
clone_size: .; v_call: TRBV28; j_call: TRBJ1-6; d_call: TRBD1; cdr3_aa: CASSLQGADNSPLHF; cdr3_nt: TGTGCCAGCAGTTTACAGGGGGCGGACAATTCACCCCTCCACTTT
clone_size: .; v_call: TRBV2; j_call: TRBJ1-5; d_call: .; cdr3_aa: CASSFTQGDQPQHF; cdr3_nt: TGTGCCAGCAGTTTCACACAGGGAGATCAGCCCCAGCATTTT
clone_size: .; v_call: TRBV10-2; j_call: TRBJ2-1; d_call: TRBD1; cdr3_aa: CASTRQGMGEQFF; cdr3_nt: TGCGCCAGCACGAGACAGGGGATGGGGGAGCAGTTCTTC
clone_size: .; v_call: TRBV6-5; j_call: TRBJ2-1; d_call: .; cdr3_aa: CASSYDWGDNEQFF; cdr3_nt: TGTGCCAGCAGTTACGACTGGGGCGACAATGAGCAGTTCTTC
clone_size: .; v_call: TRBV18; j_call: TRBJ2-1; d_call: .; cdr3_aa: CASSPKASGTYNEQFF; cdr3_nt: TGTGCCAGCTCACCAAAAGCCTCCGGGACCTACAATGAGCAGTTCTTC
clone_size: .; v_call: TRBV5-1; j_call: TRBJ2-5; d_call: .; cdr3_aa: CASTFNSRETQYF; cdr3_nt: TGCGCCAGCACCTTTAATAGTCGAGAGACCCAGTACTTC
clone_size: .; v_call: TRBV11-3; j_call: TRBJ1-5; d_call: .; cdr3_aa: CASSQGGHQPQHF; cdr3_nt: TGTGCCAGCAGCCAGGGTGGCCATCAGCCCCAGCATTTT
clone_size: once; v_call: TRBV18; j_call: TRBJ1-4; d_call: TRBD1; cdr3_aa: CASSPGQGNEKLFF; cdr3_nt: TGTGCCAGCTCACCGGGACAGGGGAACGAAAAACTGTTTTTT
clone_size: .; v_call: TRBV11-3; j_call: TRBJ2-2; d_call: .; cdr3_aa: CASSSRDPGELFF; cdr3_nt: TGTGCCAGCAGCTCCCGCGATCCCGGGGAGCTGTTTTTT
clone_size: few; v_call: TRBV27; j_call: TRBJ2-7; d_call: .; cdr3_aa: CASRPPGGNEQYF; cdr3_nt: TGTGCCAGCAGGCCACCAGGGGGGAACGAGCAGTACTTC
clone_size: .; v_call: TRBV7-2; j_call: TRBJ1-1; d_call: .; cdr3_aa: CASSTQGGETEAFF; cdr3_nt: TGTGCCAGCAGCACCCAGGGCGGGGAAACTGAAGCTTTCTTT
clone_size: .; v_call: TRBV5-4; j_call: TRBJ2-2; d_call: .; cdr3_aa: CASSFGGTPTGELFF; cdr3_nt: TGTGCCAGCAGCTTTGGCGGGACGCCCACCGGGGAGCTGTTTTTT
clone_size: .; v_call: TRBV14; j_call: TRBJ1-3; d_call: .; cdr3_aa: CASSQDVNPSGNTIYF; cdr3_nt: TGTGCCAGCAGCCAAGATGTGAATCCCTCTGGAAACACCATATATTTT
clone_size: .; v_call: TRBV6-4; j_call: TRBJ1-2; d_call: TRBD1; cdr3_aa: CASSLGQGGLYGYTF; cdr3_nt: TGTGCCAGCAGTCTCGGACAGGGAGGACTCTATGGCTACACCTTC
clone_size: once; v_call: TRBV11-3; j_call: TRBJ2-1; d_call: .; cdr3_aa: CASSSDPDNEQFF; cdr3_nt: TGTGCCAGCAGCTCGGACCCGGACAATGAGCAGTTCTTC
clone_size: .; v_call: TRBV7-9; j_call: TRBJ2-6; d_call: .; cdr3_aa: CASSFVRGGANVLTF; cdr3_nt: TGTGCCAGCAGCTTTGTTCGCGGTGGGGCCAACGTCCTGACTTTC
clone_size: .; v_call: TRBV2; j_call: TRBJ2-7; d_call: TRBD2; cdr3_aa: CASSLAGVNEQYF; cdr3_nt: TGTGCCAGCAGTCTAGCGGGAGTCAACGAGCAGTACTTC
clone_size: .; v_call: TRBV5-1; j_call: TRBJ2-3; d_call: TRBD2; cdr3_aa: CASSFNGRAGDTQYF; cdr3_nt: TGCGCCAGCAGCTTTAACGGGAGGGCCGGAGATACGCAGTATTTT
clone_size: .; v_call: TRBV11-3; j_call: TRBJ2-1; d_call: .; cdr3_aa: CASSLGSGDNEQFF; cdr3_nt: TGTGCCAGCAGCTTAGGGTCAGGGGACAATGAGCAGTTCTTC
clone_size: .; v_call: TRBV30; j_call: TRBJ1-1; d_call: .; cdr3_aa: CAWSVGTEAFF; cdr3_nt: TGTGCCTGGAGTGTGGGGACTGAAGCTTTCTTT
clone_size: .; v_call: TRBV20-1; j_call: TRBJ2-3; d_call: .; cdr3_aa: CSASKGDTQYF; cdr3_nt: TGCAGTGCTAGTAAGGGGGATACGCAGTATTTT
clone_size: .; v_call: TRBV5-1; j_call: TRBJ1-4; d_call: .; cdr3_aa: CASRKGGSGYEKLFF; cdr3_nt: TGCGCCAGCAGAAAAGGGGGGTCCGGATATGAAAAACTGTTTTTT
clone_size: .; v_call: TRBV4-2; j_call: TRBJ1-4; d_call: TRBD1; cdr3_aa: CASSQSPATGRGEKLFF; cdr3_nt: TGTGCCAGCAGCCAAAGTCCGGCGACAGGGAGGGGTGAAAAACTGTTTTTT
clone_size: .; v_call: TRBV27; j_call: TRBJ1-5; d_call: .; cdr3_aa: CASSFSWAGVGNQPQHF; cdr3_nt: TGTGCCAGCAGTTTTTCCTGGGCGGGAGTTGGCAATCAGCCCCAGCATTTT
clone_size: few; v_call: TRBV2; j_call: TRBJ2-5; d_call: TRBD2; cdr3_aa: CASSGLGLGVNWGYQETQYF; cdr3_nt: TGTGCCAGCAGTGGCTTGGGACTAGGCGTAAATTGGGGTTACCAAGAGACCCAGTACTTC
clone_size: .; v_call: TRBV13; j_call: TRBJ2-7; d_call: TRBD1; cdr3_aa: CASSPGTGVGGVYEQYF; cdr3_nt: TGTGCCAGCAGCCCAGGGACAGGGGTGGGGGGTGTCTACGAGCAGTACTTC
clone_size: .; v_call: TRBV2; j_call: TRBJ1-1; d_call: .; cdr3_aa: CASTGSPNTEAFF; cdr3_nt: TGTGCCAGCACCGGCAGCCCGAACACTGAAGCTTTCTTT
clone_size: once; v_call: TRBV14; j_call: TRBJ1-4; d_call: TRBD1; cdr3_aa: CASSQGTGSGEKLFF; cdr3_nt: TGTGCCAGCAGCCAAGGGACAGGGAGCGGTGAAAAACTGTTTTTT
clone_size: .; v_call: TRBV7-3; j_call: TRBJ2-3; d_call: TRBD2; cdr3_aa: CASSLTSGSKNTQYF; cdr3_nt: TGTGCCAGCAGCTTGACTAGCGGGAGCAAAAATACGCAGTATTTT
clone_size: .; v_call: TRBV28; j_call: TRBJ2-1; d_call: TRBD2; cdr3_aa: CASKPGLAGVGEQFF; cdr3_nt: TGTGCCAGCAAACCGGGACTAGCGGGAGTGGGTGAGCAGTTCTTC
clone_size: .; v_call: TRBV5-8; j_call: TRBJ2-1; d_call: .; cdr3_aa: CASSLVGTYNEQFF; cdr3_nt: TGTGCCAGCAGCTTGGTGGGAACCTACAATGAGCAGTTCTTC
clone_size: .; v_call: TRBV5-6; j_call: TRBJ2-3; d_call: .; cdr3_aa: CASQYWRGRPDTQYF; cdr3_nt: TGTGCCAGCCAATATTGGCGAGGGAGGCCAGATACGCAGTATTTT
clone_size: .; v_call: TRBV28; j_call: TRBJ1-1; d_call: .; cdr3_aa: CASSPGVSNTEAFF; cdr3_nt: TGTGCCAGCAGTCCCGGGGTTTCGAACACTGAAGCTTTCTTT
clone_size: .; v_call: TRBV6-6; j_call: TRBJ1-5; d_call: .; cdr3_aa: CASSRTGSSNQPQHF; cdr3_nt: TGTGCCAGCAGTCGCACAGGGTCTAGCAATCAGCCCCAGCATTTT
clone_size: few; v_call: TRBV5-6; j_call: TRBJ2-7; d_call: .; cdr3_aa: CASSLDGDYEQYF; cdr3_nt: TGTGCCAGCAGCTTGGATGGGGACTACGAGCAGTACTTC
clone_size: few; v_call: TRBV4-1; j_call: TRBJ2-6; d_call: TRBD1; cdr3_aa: CASSTNRGKSSGANVLTF; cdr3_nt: TGCGCCAGCAGCACAAACAGGGGTAAAAGCTCTGGGGCCAACGTCCTGACTTTC
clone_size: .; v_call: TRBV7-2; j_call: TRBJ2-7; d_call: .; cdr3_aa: CASSLGRTSYEQYF; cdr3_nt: TGTGCCAGCAGCTTAGGGAGAACCTCCTACGAGCAGTACTTC
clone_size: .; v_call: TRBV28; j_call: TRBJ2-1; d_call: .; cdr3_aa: CASSLPGRYEQFF; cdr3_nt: TGTGCCAGCAGTCTCCCGGGACGTTATGAGCAGTTCTTC
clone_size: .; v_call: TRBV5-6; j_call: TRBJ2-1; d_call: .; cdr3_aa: CASSPISGEQFF; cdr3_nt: TGTGCCAGCAGCCCGATTAGCGGTGAGCAGTTCTTC
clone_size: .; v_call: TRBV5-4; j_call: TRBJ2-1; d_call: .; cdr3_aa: CASSRGLTNYNEQFF; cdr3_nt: TGTGCCAGCAGCCGGGGGCTCACTAACTACAATGAGCAGTTCTTC
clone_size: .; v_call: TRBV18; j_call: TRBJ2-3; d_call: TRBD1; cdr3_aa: CASSPGTGAVTDTQYF; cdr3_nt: TGTGCCAGCTCACCAGGGACAGGGGCGGTCACAGATACGCAGTATTTT
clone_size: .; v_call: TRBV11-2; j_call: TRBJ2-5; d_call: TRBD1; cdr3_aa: CASSFNRGKETQYF; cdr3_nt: TGTGCCAGCAGCTTTAACAGGGGTAAAGAGACCCAGTACTTC
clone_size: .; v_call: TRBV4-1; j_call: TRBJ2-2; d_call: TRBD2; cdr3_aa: CASSSGRAGTGELFF; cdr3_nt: TGCGCCAGCTCTAGCGGGAGGGCCGGTACCGGGGAGCTGTTTTTT